One sample yielded the 10 T cell receptor beta chains listed below, sequenced in a study of OX40 agonist ivuxolimab in advanced cancers. The library relied on the immunoSEQ multiplex PCR assay. This immuneACCESS table, as held by TCRdb, lists in-frame sequences with V and J called but not all clones. Of the missing ones, under half trace to an unresolved V gene in checked studies; the others have no known cause. The sample table records approximately 100,000 clones; 90% of these occur just once. Around 1.6% of the sample belongs to the ten largest clones. The specimen comprised CD4+ or CD8+ T cells sorted from blood, sampled in a trial of the OX40 agonist ivuxolimab. Receptors originate from an adult with an advanced solid tumor such as melanoma, head and neck, liver or kidney cancer.

Here the CDR3 DNA reads TGTGCCAGTAGTTCCCTAGGAGGAGCGCGCTCCTACAATGAGCAGTTCTTC. This encodes CASSSLGGARSYNEQFF. J is TRBJ2-1 and V is TRBV19; D might be TRBD2 (5 bases). Germline V gives CDR1 LNHDA, CDR2 SQIVND (reference sequence). CDR3 length: 17 residues. Trimming removed 5 bases from V and 0 bases from J, with 17 bases in between. Combining the CDR3 with reference TRBV19 and TRBJ2-1 gives the whole variable domain DGGITQSPKYLFRKEGQNVTLSCEQNLNHDAMYWYRQDPGQGLRLIYYSQIVNDFQKGDIAEGYSVSREKKESFPLTVTSAQKNPTAFYLCASSSLGGARSYNEQFFGPGTRLTVL.

The J gene is TRBJ1-1, the V gene TRBV5-1; perhaps TRBD1 as D (5 bases). The germline V gene encodes CDR1 SGHRS and CDR2 YFSETQ. The CDR3 is 15 residues long. The ends were cut back, 1 base at V and 3 bases at J, with 13 bases in the middle. This chain's CDR3 is CASSLTPQGDTEAFF. DNA for the CDR3: TGCGCCAGCAGCTTGACTCCCCAGGGAGACACTGAAGCTTTCTTT.

Worth noting for this clone: The same CDR3 arises from other DNA sequences in this sample as well. This sequence joins TRBV7-2 and TRBJ2-7; a weak D match, TRBD1 (5 bases). The germline V gene has CDR1 SGHTA and CDR2 FQGNSA. Deletions cut 2 bases from V and 3 bases from J, with 5 bases between. The CDR3 consists of 12 residues. CDR3 coding DNA: TGTGCCAGCAGCTTACAGGGCTACGAGCAGTACTTC. Its translation: CASSLQGYEQYF.

The V and J genes are TRBV28 and TRBJ2-1, with D hard to call. V dropped 6 bases and J dropped 6 bases, with 3 bases sitting between them. The CDR3 length is 10 residues. Germline assignment: CDR1 MDHEN and CDR2 SYDVKM. For the CDR3, the DNA is TGTGCCAGCAGGAGCAATGAGCAGTTCTTC. Its protein product is CASRSNEQFF.

This chain links TRBV5-4 with TRBJ2-5, with a tentative D call TRBD2 (6 bases). CDR1 is SGHNT, CDR2 YYREEE, per germline (reference sequence). The CDR3 sequence is 14 residues long. V was shortened by 2 bases and J by 2 bases, with 10 bases between the two germline ends. The CDR3 coding sequence is TGTGCCAGCAGCTTTAGGAGCGGGCAAGAGACCCAGTACTTC. It is translated as CASSFRSGQETQYF. Full variable domain (remainder filled in from reference TRBV5-4 and TRBJ2-5): ETGVTQSPTHLIKTRGQQVTLRCSSQSGHNTVSWYQQALGQGPQFIFQYYREEENGRGNFPPRFSGLQFPNYSSELNVNALELDDSALYLCASSFRSGQETQYFGPGTRLLVL.

The chain uses TRBV11-2 and TRBJ2-7; no clear D. Per the germline V gene, CDR1 is SGHAT and CDR2 is FQNNGV. There are 13 residues in the CDR3. Trimming stripped 6 bases from V and 2 bases from J, with 11 bases between. This chain's CDR3 is CASRSAGTYEQYF. The CDR3 bases are TGTGCCAGCAGGTCGGCAGGCACCTACGAGCAGTACTTC.

The gene calls are TRBV6-6 and TRBJ1-5, with a possible D match to TRBD1 (6 bases). The CDR3 runs to 15 residues. Germline CDR1 is MNHNY and CDR2 is SVGAGI (reference sequence). Trimming left V 6 bases short and J 1 base short, with 13 bases between. The CDR3 here is CASRPGTLSNQPQHF. The CDR3 nucleotides are TGTGCCAGCAGACCCGGGACATTAAGCAATCAGCCCCAGCATTTT.

The gene calls are TRBV7-3 and TRBJ2-5, with TRBD1 matching 7 bases. Germline V lookup: CDR1 SGHTA, CDR2 FQGTGA. The CDR3 runs to 14 residues. Germline trimming cut 2 bases from V and 2 bases from J; bases unmatched to any gene: 2. The DNA of the CDR3 is TGTGCCAGCAGCTTAGGCAGGGGGCAAGAGACCCAGTACTTC. It specifies CASSLGRGQETQYF.

The V gene is TRBV18, the J gene TRBJ1-5; possible D gene TRBD1, 5 bases. Germline CDR1 reads KGHSH; CDR2 reads LQKENI. Trimming left V 4 bases short and J 4 bases short, with 17 bases between. The CDR3 extends over 16 amino acids. CDR3 sequence: CASSLRSGTANQPQHF. The CDR3 bases are TGTGCCAGCTCACTCCGTTCCGGGACCGCTAATCAGCCCCAGCATTTT.

The CDR3 DNA reads TGTGCCAGTAACCTTTGGGGGAATAGCTATGGCTACACCTTC. Amino acid sequence: CASNLWGNSYGYTF. The chain links TRBV19 to TRBJ1-2; a weak D match, TRBD1 (5 bases). V dropped 7 bases and J dropped 4 bases, with 16 bases sitting between them. The CDR3 is 14 amino acids. The germline CDR1 and CDR2 sequences are LNHDA and SQIVND (reference sequence).